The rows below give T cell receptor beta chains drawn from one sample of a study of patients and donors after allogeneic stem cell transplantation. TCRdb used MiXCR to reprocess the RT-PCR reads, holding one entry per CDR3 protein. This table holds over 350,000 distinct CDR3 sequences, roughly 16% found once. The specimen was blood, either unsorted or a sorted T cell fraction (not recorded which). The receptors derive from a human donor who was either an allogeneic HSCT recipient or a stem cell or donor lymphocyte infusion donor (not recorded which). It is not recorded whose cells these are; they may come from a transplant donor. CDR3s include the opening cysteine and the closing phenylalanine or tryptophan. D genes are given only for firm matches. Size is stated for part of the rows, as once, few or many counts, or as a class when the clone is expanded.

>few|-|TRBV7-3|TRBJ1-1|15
TGTGCCAGCAGCCCCCGTTTGGGGGTGAACACTGAAGCTTTCTTT
CASSPRLGVNTEAFF
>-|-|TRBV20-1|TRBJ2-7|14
TGCAGTGCTAGAGATAGTAGGCGGATCTCCGAGCAGTACTTC
CSARDSRRISEQYF
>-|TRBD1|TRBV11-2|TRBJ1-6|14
TGTGCCAGCAGCCAGGGACAGGGGTCCTCACCCCTCCACTTT
CASSQGQGSSPLHF
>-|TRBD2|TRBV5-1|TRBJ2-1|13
TGCGCCAGCGGACTAGCGGGCTTCAATGAGCAGTTCTTC
CASGLAGFNEQFF
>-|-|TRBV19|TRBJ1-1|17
TGTGCCAGTAGTATAGCCTCAATGAGAAGGGGAGTCACTGAAGCTTTCTTT
CASSIASMRRGVTEAFF
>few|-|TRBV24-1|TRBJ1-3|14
TGTGCCACCAGTGATGGGGGACCTGGAAACACCATATATTTT
CATSDGGPGNTIYF
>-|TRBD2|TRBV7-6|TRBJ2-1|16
TGTGCCAGCAGCCTTGGGTGGCGGGAGACTGAGGATGAGCAGTTCTTC
CASSLGWRETEDEQFF
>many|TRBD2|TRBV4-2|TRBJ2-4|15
TGTGCCAGCAGCCAAAGACTAGCGGGAACGGACATTCAGTACTTC
CASSQRLAGTDIQYF
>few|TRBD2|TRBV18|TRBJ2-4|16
TGTGCCAGCTCACCACCATCGCGGGGGGGACAAAACATTCAGTACTTC
CASSPPSRGGQNIQYF
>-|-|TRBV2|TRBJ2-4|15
TGTGCCAGCAGGAGACAGACACTAGCCAAAAACATTCAGTACTTC
CASRRQTLAKNIQYF
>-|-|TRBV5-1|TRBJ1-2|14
TGCGCCAGCAGCTTACCCGGGGCTAACTATGGCTACACCTTC
CASSLPGANYGYTF
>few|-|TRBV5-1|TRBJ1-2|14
TGCGCCAGCAGCTTGAGGGGAATTTCCTATGGCTACACCTTC
CASSLRGISYGYTF
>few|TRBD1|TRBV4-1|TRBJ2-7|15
TGCGCCAGCAGCCCCTCCGGGACAGTCTCCTACGAGCAGTACTTC
CASSPSGTVSYEQYF
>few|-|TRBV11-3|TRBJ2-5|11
TGTGCCAGCAGCTCGGGAGCGACCCAGTACTTC
CASSSGATQYF
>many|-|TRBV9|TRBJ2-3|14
TGTGCCAGCAGCGCGAACAGGGAAAAAGATACGCAGTATTTT
CASSANREKDTQYF
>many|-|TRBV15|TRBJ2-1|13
TGTGCCACCAGCAGGGACAGCTACAATGAGCAGTTCTTC
CATSRDSYNEQFF